This T cell receptor (beta chain) emerged from a study of blood T cells in healthy people across ages. The sample holds one count of this clonotype. Its specificity is not known. Alongside a J-beta primer mix, a sample-barcoded 5' primer served in a second PCR lasting roughly 6 to 11 cycles. One entry per CDR3 protein results from TCRdb running MiXCR on the 5' RACE reads. The sample shows around 1,000,000 distinct CDR3 sequences, approximately 25% of them seen only once. Whole-study results and caveats: Naive and antigen-experienced cells were not separated, limiting conclusive comparison.

Trimming removed 5 bases at V and 0 bases at J, with 21 bases between. Germline CDR1 and CDR2: DFQATT and SNEGSKA (reference sequence). The CDR3 runs 17 residues. These data were also filed under a second study, of T cells of mothers and their children.

The V call is TRBV20-1, the J call TRBJ2-3; D is perhaps TRBD2 (5 bases). This receptor was taken from a girl aged 2-10 years in good health. Material: blood. DNA for the CDR3: TGCAGTGCTTTATCACTAATTACTAGGGATAGCACAGATACGCAGTATTTT. This translates into CSALSLITRDSTDTQYF.